The 8 T cell receptor beta chains presented below share a single source sample, sequenced in a study of shared clonotypes between healthy human individuals (dated by TCRdb to about 2020). Library generation was performed with the immunoSEQ multiplex PCR assay. Drawn from immuneACCESS, this table holds only the in-frame rearrangements with V and J called that TCRdb kept. Clones are partly lost; checked studies trace under half to an unresolved V gene and leave the rest unexplained. The sample table holds 400,000 to 550,000 clones, of which 65% to 80% were seen once. More than 10% of the sample comes from the top ten. Sequencing was done on a sample of PBMCs. These receptors were obtained from a woman between 40 and 50 years old in good health. Some clones in this sample may be carry-over from other donors' samples.

The rearrangement joins TRBV2 to TRBJ2-5; TRBD2 matches 12 bases. The J call is doubtful: the DNA matches TRBJ2-7 better. Germline CDR1 is SNHLY and CDR2 is FYNNEI. This CDR3 comprises 17 residues. This CDR3 is CASIGTSGSGGETEQYF. CDR3 bases: TGTGCCAGCATTGGGACTAGCGGGTCGGGGGGTGAGACCGAGCAGTACTTC.

In this sample, this clone turned up a few times. The gene calls are TRBV9 and TRBJ2-3, with 10 bases aligning to TRBD2. There are 16 residues in the CDR3. After removal of 4 bases from V and 7 bases from J, the junction contained 12 bases not matched to a gene. CDR1 is SGDLS and CDR2 is YYNGEE in the germline V gene. This CDR3 reads CASSSDWASGRNTQYF. CDR3 DNA: TGTGCCAGCAGCTCCGATTGGGCTAGCGGGAGAAATACGCAGTATTTT.

J is TRBJ1-2 and V is TRBV6-1; the D gene is possibly TRBD1 (6 bases). The CDR3 is 15 residues long. CDR1 and CDR2 from the germline V gene are MNHNS and SASEGT. Trimming pared 1 base from V and 8 bases from J, leaving 17 bases between. The CDR3 protein is CASSEDRDLVGGYTF. CDR3 DNA: TGTGCCAGCAGTGAAGACAGGGATTTGGTGGGCGGCTACACCTTC.

The J gene is TRBJ2-3, the V gene TRBV2, with 7 bases lining up with TRBD2. The V gene end was trimmed by 4 bases and the J gene end by 1 base; junction bases not matched to a gene: 8. Germline lookup yields CDR1 SNHLY and CDR2 FYNNEI. The CDR3 loop spans 16 amino acids. Here the CDR3 DNA reads TGTGCCAGCAGTGGGTCTAGCGGAGAACGCACAGATACGCAGTATTTT. Protein product: CASSGSSGERTDTQYF. The full variable domain, in which reference TRBV2 and TRBJ2-3 provide the parts outside the CDR3, is EPEVTQTPSHQVTQMGQEVILRCVPISNHLYFYWYRQILGQKVEFLVSFYNNEISEKSEIFDDQFSVERPDGSNFTLKIRSTKLEDSAMYFCASSGSSGERTDTQYFGPGTRLTVL.

This clone appeared a few times. The J gene is TRBJ2-3, the V gene TRBV5-1; 9 bases match TRBD2. V was pared by 0 bases and J by 0 bases, with 17 bases of the junction left unmatched. Per germline, CDR1 SGHRS and CDR2 YFSETQ. The CDR3 spans 21 residues. For the CDR3, the DNA is TGCGCCAGCAGCTTGGAGGGACTACGGAGGGCTAGCGGGACAAGCACAGATACGCAGTATTTT. Residues: CASSLEGLRRASGTSTDTQYF.

V gene TRBV5-1 combines with J gene TRBJ2-7; either TRBD1 or TRBD2 may supply D (5 bases each). This CDR3 contains 14 residues. CDR1 SGHRS and CDR2 YFSETQ come from the germline V gene. V dropped 4 bases and J dropped 0 bases, with 11 bases sitting between them. The CDR3 region has the DNA TGCGCCAGCAGCCAGGGACCCTCCTCCTACGAGCAGTACTTC. Its translation is CASSQGPSSYEQYF.

This clone was seen many times. CDR3 amino acids: CASSQTSSREQFF. The CDR3 bases are TGTGCCAGCAGCCAGACCTCAAGCCGTGAGCAGTTCTTC. The rearrangement links TRBV7-6 to TRBJ2-1; D ambiguous. The germline V and J ends were trimmed by 5 bases and 9 bases, with 14 bases remaining between them. Looked up from germline, CDR1 is SGHVS and CDR2 is FNYEAQ. The CDR3 loop spans 13 amino acids. Looking up the rest from reference TRBV7-6 and TRBJ2-1 gives the full variable domain: GAGVSQSPRYKVTKRGQDVALRCDPISGHVSLYWYRQALGQGPEFLTYFNYEAQQDKSGLPNDRFSAERPEGSISTLTIQRTEQRDSAMYRCASSQTSSREQFFGPGTRLTVL.

The chain is built from TRBV27 and TRBJ2-3, with a possible D match to TRBD2 (7 bases). Germline V lookup: CDR1 MNHEY, CDR2 SMNVEV (reference sequence). The V end was cut by 10 bases, the J end by 0 bases, with 20 bases between. The CDR3 loop spans 16 amino acids. DNA for the CDR3: TGTGCCATTAAGTTAGGAGCGGGACAAAGCACAGATACGCAGTATTTT. It specifies CAIKLGAGQSTDTQYF.